This TCR beta chain was sequenced during a study of radiotherapy plus CTLA-4 blockade in lung cancer (dated by TCRdb to 2017 to 2018). The study in broad terms: Among enrolled patients, approximately 18% had an objective response and 30% to 40% reached disease control.

The CDR3 holds 14 amino acids from the cysteine to the phenylalanine. Just CDR3 DNA is preserved here, 42 bases in frame from base 1. The germline V gene sets CDR1 to SGDLS and CDR2 to YYNGEE. At the junction V is shortened by 8 bases and J by 5 bases, with 16 bases in between. Focal radiation therapy combined with CTLA-4 blockade (ipilimumab) was tested in patients with chemo-refractory metastatic non-small-cell lung cancer. About this clone: What antigen it recognizes has not been identified. The record has no base qualities; no much larger clone is one base away.

Library prep was done by the immunoSEQ multiplex PCR assay. In TCRdb, the immuneACCESS table is reduced to in-frame sequences with V and J assigned. These tables do not hold every clone; where another copy was compared, an unresolved V gene accounts for under half, and the others remain unexplained. Counted in this sample were around 37,000 clones; over 70% of them appeared once. The ten largest clones add up to approximately 14% of the sample. Findings and caveats that apply to the study as a whole: Early dynamic changes in blood T cell clones, together with increased serum interferon-beta after radiation, were reported as the strongest predictors of response. TCR clones derived from tumors expanded in peripheral blood after treatment with radiotherapy and ipilimumab.

Sequencing was performed on peripheral blood, taken from a patient treated with radiotherapy plus ipilimumab. This clonotype originated in a human donor with non-small cell lung cancer that progressed on radiotherapy plus ipilimumab. The chain uses TRBV9 and TRBJ2-2; the D gene is perhaps TRBD1 or TRBD2, each of them matching over 5 bases. Here the CDR3 is given as CASSPGSNTGELFF. The sequenced DNA is TGTGCCAGTAGCCCAGGGAGCAATACCGGGGAGCTGTTTTTT.